This T cell receptor (beta chain) was profiled in a study of radiotherapy plus CTLA-4 blockade in lung cancer (dated by TCRdb to 2017 to 2018). Background for the entire study: Objective responses occurred in more than 15% of enrolled patients, and about 30% achieved disease control.

General findings and caveats noted by the study authors: After treatment with radiotherapy and ipilimumab, TCR clones that originated in tumors expanded in peripheral blood. The strongest predictors of response, as reported, were early dynamic changes in blood T cell clones along with a rise in serum interferon-beta after radiation.

From V the trimming removes 6 bases and from J it removes 8 bases, while the gene matches leave 9 bases of the junction unaccounted for. From cysteine to phenylalanine, the CDR3 is 14 amino acids long. This entry keeps only the CDR3 DNA: 42 bases, framed from base 1. Taken from the germline V gene, the CDR1 and CDR2 loops are SGHAT and FQNNGV. As to this clone: The specificity of this receptor is unknown. The input lacks base qualities; no much larger clone sits a single base away.

The study evaluated CTLA-4 blockade (ipilimumab) given together with focal radiation therapy in patients who had chemo-refractory metastatic non-small-cell lung cancer. The library was prepared using the immunoSEQ multiplex PCR assay. This immuneACCESS table, as held by TCRdb, lists in-frame sequences with V and J called but not all clones. Of the missing ones, under half trace to an unresolved V gene in checked studies; the others have no known cause. This sample comprises 81,000 or so clones, around 84% of them detected only once. The ten biggest clones cover 0.87% of the sample. The sequence was obtained from a human donor with non-small cell lung cancer who had stable disease on radiotherapy plus ipilimumab. The sequence is built from TRBV11-2 and TRBJ1-2; 10 bases in the junction line up with TRBD1. The material sequenced was peripheral blood, taken from a patient treated with radiotherapy plus ipilimumab. This receptor carries the CDR3 CASRSGTGAHGYTF. The sequence in DNA is TGTGCCAGCAGGTCCGGGACAGGGGCTCACGGCTACACCTTC.